This TCR beta chain comes out of a study of cytomegalovirus exposure and HLA in healthy donors. It was with 60 Vbeta and 13 Jbeta primers that the PCR ran. Libraries were prepared by immunoSEQ multiplex PCR; TCRdb keeps only in-frame clonotypes and omits some of them. The sample yields 95,000 to 110,000 clones, approximately 66% seen once. Trimming at V came to 3 bases and at J to 2 bases, leaving 6 bases not matched to a gene. The CDR3 is made up of 15 amino acids. Per germline, CDR1 LNHDA and CDR2 SQIVND (reference sequence). The specimen was PBMCs. The rearrangement uses TRBV19 and TRBJ2-7, with 8 bases identical to TRBD2. This receptor was identified in a woman aged 45-65 years in good health and CMV-seronegative. CDR3 protein: CASSMEKRGTYEQYF. The CDR3 coding sequence is TGTGCCAGTAGTATGGAGAAGCGGGGGACCTACGAGCAGTACTTC.